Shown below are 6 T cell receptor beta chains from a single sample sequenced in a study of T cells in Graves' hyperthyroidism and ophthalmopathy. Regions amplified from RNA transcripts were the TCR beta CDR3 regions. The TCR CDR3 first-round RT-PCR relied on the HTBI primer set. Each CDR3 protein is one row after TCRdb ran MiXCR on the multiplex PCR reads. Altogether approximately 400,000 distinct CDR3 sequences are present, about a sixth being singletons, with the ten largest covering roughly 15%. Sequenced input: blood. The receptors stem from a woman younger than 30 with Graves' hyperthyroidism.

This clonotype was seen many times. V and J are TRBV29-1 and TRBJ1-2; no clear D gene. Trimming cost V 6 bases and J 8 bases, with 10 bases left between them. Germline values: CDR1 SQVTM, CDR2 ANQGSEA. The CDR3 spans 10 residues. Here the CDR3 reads CSVRAGGYTF. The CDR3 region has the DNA TGCAGCGTGAGAGCGGGGGGCTACACCTTC.

CDR3: CSVGRGGQTYYNEQFF. The CDR3 DNA follows: TGCAGCGTTGGCCGCGGGGGACAGACTTACTACAATGAGCAGTTCTTC. The chain uses TRBV29-1 and TRBJ2-1; the D gene could be TRBD1 or TRBD2 (7 bases each). This CDR3 is built from 16 residues. Trimming left V 4 bases short and J 3 bases short, with 19 bases between. Germline CDR1 and CDR2: SQVTM and ANQGSEA.

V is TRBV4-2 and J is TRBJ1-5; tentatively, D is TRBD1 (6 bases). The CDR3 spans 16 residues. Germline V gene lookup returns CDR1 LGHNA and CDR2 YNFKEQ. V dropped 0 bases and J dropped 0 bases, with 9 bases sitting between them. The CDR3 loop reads CASSQEQGLSNQPQHF. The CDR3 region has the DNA TGTGCCAGCAGCCAAGAACAGGGTCTTAGCAATCAGCCCCAGCATTTT.

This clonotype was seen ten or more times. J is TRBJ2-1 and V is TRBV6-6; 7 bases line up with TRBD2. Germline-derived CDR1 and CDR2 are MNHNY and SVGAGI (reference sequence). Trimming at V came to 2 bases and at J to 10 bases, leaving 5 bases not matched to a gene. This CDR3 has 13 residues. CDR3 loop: CASSYLEAGEQFF. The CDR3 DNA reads TGTGCCAGCAGTTACCTTGAAGCGGGGGAGCAGTTCTTC.

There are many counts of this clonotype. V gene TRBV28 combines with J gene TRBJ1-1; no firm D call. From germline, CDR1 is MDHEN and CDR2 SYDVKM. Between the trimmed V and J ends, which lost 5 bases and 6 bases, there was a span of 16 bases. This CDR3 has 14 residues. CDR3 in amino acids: CASSRGLMLPEAFF. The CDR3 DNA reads TGTGCCAGCAGTCGGGGTCTCATGCTCCCTGAAGCTTTCTTT.

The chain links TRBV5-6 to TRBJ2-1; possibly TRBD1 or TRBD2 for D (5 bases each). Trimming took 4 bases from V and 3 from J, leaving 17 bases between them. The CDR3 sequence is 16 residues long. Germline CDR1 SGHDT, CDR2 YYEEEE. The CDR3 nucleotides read TGTGCCAGCAGCCTCTACCCCTCGGGGCTCTACAATGAGCAGTTCTTC. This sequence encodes CASSLYPSGLYNEQFF.